The rows below give T cell receptor beta chains drawn from one sample of a study of blood T cell repertoires in COVID-19. Produced via immunoSEQ multiplex PCR; TCRdb's table is partial and in-frame only. The repertoire consists of about 250,000 clones, with roughly 89% occurring once and the leading ten covering over 7.5%. Sample: PBMCs or T cells enriched from blood (not recorded which). The receptors originated from a man in his forties who had recovered from COVID-19. Both conserved end residues are part of each CDR3. A D gene is named only where the DNA matches it firmly. The size of a clone is reported for some rows only, either as once, few or many, or as a class for expanded clones.

j_call v_call d_call clone_size cdr3_aa cdr3_nt
TRBJ1-1 TRBV30 . . CALDTGLMEAFF TGTGCCCTCGACACAGGGCTGATGGAAGCTTTCTTT
TRBJ2-7 TRBV5-1 . . CASSLDPDSYFSYEQYF TGCGCCAGCAGCTTGGACCCGGACAGTTACTTCTCCTACGAGCAGTACTTC
TRBJ2-7 TRBV12-3/TRBV12-4 . . CASSFQGPERYF TGTGCCAGCAGTTTTCAGGGCCCGGAGAGGTACTTC
TRBJ1-1 TRBV5-3 . . CARRRPGTPNTEAFF TGTGCCAGAAGACGCCCCGGGACACCAAACACTGAAGCTTTCTTT
TRBJ2-2 TRBV27 TRBD2 . CASSLAGTSGRSGELFF TGTGCCAGCAGTTTAGCGGGGACTAGCGGGAGGTCCGGGGAGCTGTTTTTT
TRBJ1-2 TRBV4-2 . . CASSQDLDTGLVGYTF TGTGCCAGCAGCCAAGATCTCGATACAGGCCTGGTTGGCTACACCTTC
TRBJ1-2 TRBV4-1 TRBD1 . CASSQEGAGTDSYTF TGCGCCAGCAGCCAAGAAGGTGCCGGGACAGACTCCTACACCTTC
TRBJ2-7 TRBV6-2/TRBV6-3 . . CASSSYSYEQYF TGTGCCAGCAGTTCCTACAGTTACGAGCAGTACTTC
TRBJ1-5 TRBV5-1 . . CASSLIGGGNQPQHF TGCGCCAGCAGCTTGATCGGGGGGGGCAATCAGCCCCAGCATTTT
TRBJ1-3 TRBV12-5 TRBD1 few CASGLVFLGRGHGNTIYF TGTGCTAGTGGTTTGGTATTTTTGGGCAGGGGGCATGGAAACACCATATATTTT
TRBJ1-6 TRBV5-1 TRBD1 . CASSVRGRGQPNSPLHF TGCGCCAGCAGCGTACGCGGGAGGGGACAGCCTAATTCACCCCTCCACTTT
TRBJ2-3 TRBV7-2 . . CASSLQFSDTQYF TGTGCCAGCAGCTTACAGTTTTCAGATACGCAGTATTTT
TRBJ2-7 TRBV27 TRBD2 . CASSETSGVYEQYF TGTGCCAGCAGTGAGACTAGCGGAGTGTACGAGCAGTACTTC
TRBJ1-5 TRBV19 TRBD1 few CASSSGQVANQPQHF TGTGCCAGTAGTTCAGGACAGGTGGCGAATCAGCCCCAGCATTTT
TRBJ1-5 TRBV7-9 TRBD1 . CASSLGTGGGSQPQHF TGTGCCAGCAGCTTAGGGACAGGGGGGGGCTCTCAGCCCCAGCATTTT
TRBJ1-2 TRBV7-2 TRBD1 . CASSLESGRGRSYGYTF TGTGCCAGCAGCTTAGAATCGGGCAGGGGGCGAAGTTATGGCTACACCTTC
TRBJ1-2 TRBV2 . . CASSEGEGGNGYTF TGTGCCAGCAGTGAAGGCGAGGGAGGCAATGGCTACACCTTC
TRBJ2-1 TRBV7-9 TRBD1 few CASSRPGQGQNEQFF TGTGCCAGCAGCCGCCCGGGACAGGGTCAAAATGAGCAGTTCTTC
TRBJ1-1 TRBV7-3 . . CASSLREKNTEAFF TGTGCCAGCAGCTTACGGGAAAAGAACACTGAAGCTTTCTTT
TRBJ2-7 TRBV28 TRBD2 . CASSFVSGRSSYEQYF TGTGCCAGCAGTTTTGTAAGCGGGAGGAGTTCCTACGAGCAGTACTTC
TRBJ2-7 TRBV15 TRBD1 . CATSVDRGREQYF TGTGCCACCAGCGTGGACAGGGGACGCGAGCAGTACTTC
TRBJ1-1 TRBV14 . . CASSQVTGGSTEAFF TGTGCCAGCAGCCAAGTGACAGGTGGGAGCACTGAAGCTTTCTTT
TRBJ1-4 TRBV7-2 TRBD1 . CASSSPGGNEKLFF TGTGCCAGCAGTTCGCCAGGGGGGAATGAAAAACTGTTTTTT
TRBJ1-3 TRBV12-3/TRBV12-4 . . CASTFLSRTIYF TGTGCCAGCACCTTTCTTTCCAGAACCATATATTTT